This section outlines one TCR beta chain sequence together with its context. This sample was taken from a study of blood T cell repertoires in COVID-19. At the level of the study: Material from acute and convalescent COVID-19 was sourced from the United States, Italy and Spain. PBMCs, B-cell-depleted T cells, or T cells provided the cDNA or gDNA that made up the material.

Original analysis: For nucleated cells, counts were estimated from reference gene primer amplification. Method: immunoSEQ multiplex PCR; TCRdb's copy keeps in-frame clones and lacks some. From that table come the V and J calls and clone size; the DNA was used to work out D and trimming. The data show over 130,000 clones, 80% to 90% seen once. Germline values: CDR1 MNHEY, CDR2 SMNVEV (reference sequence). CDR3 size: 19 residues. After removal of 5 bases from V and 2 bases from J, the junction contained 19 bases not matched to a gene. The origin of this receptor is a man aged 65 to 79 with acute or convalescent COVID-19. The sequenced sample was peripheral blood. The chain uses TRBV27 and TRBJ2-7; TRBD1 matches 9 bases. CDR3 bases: TGTGCCAGCAGTCCCCTCCCCGGACAGGGGTCGGTTCGGGCCTACGAGCAGTACTTC. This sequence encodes CASSPLPGQGSVRAYEQYF.